The 16 T cell receptor beta chains below come from one sample, sequenced in a study of T-cell reconstitution after alpha-beta-depleted transplantation in children. This sample's TCRbeta library carried unique molecular identifier barcodes. TCRdb re-called the PCR reads through MiXCR, storing one row per CDR3 protein. In the table there are 45,000 to 60,000 distinct CDR3 sequences, 50% to 55% of which are singletons. The sample was peripheral blood, taken before TCRalphabeta/CD19-depleted stem cell transplant. Receptors originate from a boy younger than two with SCID, due to receive a stem cell transplant.

This clonotype was seen more than once but under ten times. The chain combines TRBV7-6 with TRBJ2-2, with D possibly TRBD1 on 6 matching bases. V gave up 6 bases and J gave up 1 base, with 12 bases separating them. Germline lookup yields CDR1 SGHVS and CDR2 FNYEAQ. CDR3 size: 15 residues. The CDR3 DNA follows: TGTGCCAGCAGGCCGGGACACAGGAACACCGGGGAGCTGTTTTTT. Residues: CASRPGHRNTGELFF.

The DNA of the CDR3 is TGTGCCAGCAGTTTCGACAGGTTTCACGAGCAGTACTTC. Protein product: CASSFDRFHEQYF. The gene calls are TRBV12-3 or TRBV12-4 and TRBJ2-7; weak D call: TRBD1 (6 bases). Deletions cut 3 bases from V and 5 bases from J, with 11 bases between. The CDR3 sequence is 13 residues long.

This chain links TRBV5-4 with TRBJ2-5, with TRBD1 as a possible D gene (6 bases). CDR1 SGHNT and CDR2 YYREEE come from the germline V gene (reference sequence). CDR3 length equals 14 residues. V was cut by 0 bases and J by 10 bases, with 16 bases left in between. In DNA, the CDR3 is TGTGCCAGCAGCTTGGGGGGGCCCCTTAAGGACCAGTACTTC. Translating it yields CASSLGGPLKDQYF.

This clonotype was counted a few times. The gene calls are TRBV6-4 and TRBJ1-1; D not certain. Germline assignment: CDR1 MRHNA and CDR2 SNTAGT. With 3 bases removed from V and 1 base from J, the gap between germline ends came to 6 bases. There are 13 residues in the CDR3. For the CDR3, the DNA is TGTGCCAGCAGTGAGATCCCGAACACTGAAGCTTTCTTT. Protein sequence: CASSEIPNTEAFF.

J is TRBJ1-1 and V is TRBV14, with no clear D. V shed 3 bases and J shed 4 bases, with 6 bases lying between them. The CDR3 is 12 residues long. The germline V gene encodes CDR1 SGHDN and CDR2 FVKESK. The CDR3 coding sequence is TGTGCCAGCAGCCAGTCCTTCACTGAAGCTTTCTTT. It is translated as CASSQSFTEAFF. The full variable domain, rest sourced from reference TRBV14 and TRBJ1-1, is EAGVTQFPSHSVIEKGQTVTLRCDPISGHDNLYWYRRVMGKEIKFLLHFVKESKQDESGMPNNRFLAERTGGTYSTLKVQPAELEDSGVYFCASSQSFTEAFFGQGTRLTVV.

The chain is built from TRBV7-9 and TRBJ1-4; D is possibly TRBD1 (5 bases). From germline, CDR1 is SEHNR and CDR2 FQNEAQ (reference sequence). Trimming took 5 bases from V and 5 from J, leaving 15 bases between them. The CDR3 spans 15 residues. The CDR3 DNA is TGTGCCAGCAGCCCCCCCGGGACGGACAATGAAAAACTGTTTTTT. Its translation is CASSPPGTDNEKLFF. The variable domain in full, with the rest retrieved from reference TRBV7-9 and TRBJ1-4, is DTGVSQNPRHKITKRGQNVTFRCDPISEHNRLYWYRQTLGQGPEFLTYFQNEAQLEKSRLLSDRFSAERPKGSFSTLEIQRTEQGDSAMYLCASSPPGTDNEKLFFGSGTQLSVL.

This chain uses TRBV29-1 with TRBJ2-7; D tentatively reads TRBD1 or TRBD2 (5 bases each). The CDR3 totals 13 residues. Trimming took off 6 bases at V and 3 bases at J, with 15 bases between the two ends. CDR1 and CDR2 (germline): SQVTM, ANQGSEA. The CDR3 loop reads CSVGRGVGYEQYF. In DNA form, the CDR3 reads TGCAGCGTAGGAAGAGGGGTTGGCTACGAGCAGTACTTC.

The chain carries TRBV5-1 and TRBJ2-7; a possible D gene is TRBD1 (6 bases). The CDR3 runs to 14 residues. V was clipped by 0 bases and J by 5 bases, with 12 bases between them. Germline V gene data show CDR1 as SGHRS and CDR2 as YFSETQ. CDR3 DNA: TGCGCCAGCAGCTTGGTATCAGGGGTCAACGAGCAGTACTTC. This encodes CASSLVSGVNEQYF.

V gene TRBV7-9 combines with J gene TRBJ2-3; tentatively, D is TRBD2 (7 bases). Germline CDR1 and CDR2: SEHNR and FQNEAQ (reference sequence). This CDR3 region has 16 residues. Trimming left V 4 bases short and J 2 bases short, with 16 bases between. The CDR3 here is CASSSSGGGPTDTQYF. As DNA, the CDR3 is TGTGCCAGCAGCTCGTCGGGGGGCGGACCCACAGATACGCAGTATTTT.

The genes are TRBV20-1 and TRBJ2-5; D uncertain. The CDR3 spans 12 residues. V lost 3 bases, J lost 2 bases, and 7 bases lay in between. From germline, CDR1 is DFQATT and CDR2 SNEGSKA (reference sequence). CDR3 in DNA: TGCAGTGCTAGGCGGCAGCAAGAGACCCAGTACTTC. Its translation: CSARRQQETQYF.

The chain is built from TRBV5-1 and TRBJ2-5; TRBD1 aligns across 7 bases. Germline loops: CDR1 SGHRS, CDR2 YFSETQ. V shed 3 bases, J shed 3 bases, and the junction held 11 bases outside the gene matches. CDR3 length: 16 amino acids. The CDR3 DNA reads as TGCGCCAGCAGCTGGGGTGCTATACAGGGGAAAGAGACCCAGTACTTC. It encodes CASSWGAIQGKETQYF.

The chain recombines TRBV5-1 with TRBJ2-5, with D possibly matching TRBD2 (7 bases). Germline lookup yields CDR1 SGHRS and CDR2 YFSETQ. The CDR3 consists of 15 residues. Trimming cost V 0 bases and J 1 base, with 10 bases left between them. The CDR3 loop reads CASSLGGGGQETQYF. CDR3 bases: TGCGCCAGCAGCTTGGGAGGGGGGGGCCAAGAGACCCAGTACTTC.

This clonotype was detected only a few times. The V gene is TRBV24-1, the J gene TRBJ2-1, with 7 bases that match TRBD1. The J segment lost 6 bases and the V segment lost 3 bases, leaving 10 bases of the junction unmatched. The CDR3 is 16 residues long. Per germline, CDR1 KGHDR and CDR2 SFDVKD. The chain's CDR3 is CATSDRFGAGGNEQFF. For the CDR3, the DNA is TGTGCCACCAGTGATAGATTTGGGGCAGGGGGCAATGAGCAGTTCTTC.

This CDR3 reads CASSDSGAGANVLTF. DNA of the CDR3: TGTGCCAGCAGTGACTCAGGGGCTGGGGCCAACGTCCTGACTTTC. J is TRBJ2-6 and V is TRBV6-4, with D possibly matching TRBD1 (5 bases). The CDR3 covers 15 residues. CDR1 and CDR2 from the germline V gene are MRHNA and SNTAGT. Trimming took 0 bases from V and 2 from J, leaving 5 bases between them.

The genes are TRBV5-1 and TRBJ2-3; D possibly corresponds to TRBD1 (5 bases). CDR3 length: 16 residues. Trimming pared 4 bases from V and 2 bases from J, leaving 17 bases between. Germline CDR1 and CDR2: SGHRS and YFSETQ. The CDR3 sequence is CASSGWTSRDTDTQYF. CDR3 nucleotides: TGCGCCAGCAGCGGATGGACATCGCGAGACACAGATACGCAGTATTTT.

This rearrangement joins TRBV7-8 to TRBJ2-1, with D uncertain. This CDR3 is 13 amino acids long. Trimming left V 5 bases short and J 8 bases short, with 13 bases between. CDR1 and CDR2 from the germline V gene are SGHVS and FQNEAQ. The CDR3 loop is CASSPPKADEQFF. CDR3 DNA: TGTGCCAGCAGCCCCCCGAAGGCGGATGAGCAGTTCTTC.